This TCR beta chain came from a study of blood T cell repertoires in COVID-19. The germline CDR1 and CDR2 sequences are SGHNT and YYREEE (reference sequence). Trimming removed 0 bases at V and 6 bases at J, with 15 bases between. The CDR3 extends over 15 amino acids. Measured with immunoSEQ multiplex PCR; TCRdb has only the in-frame clones, and not every one. The table has some 290,000 clones, about nine tenths seen once; the top ten hold 2.2%. This chain uses TRBV5-4 with TRBJ1-1; D gene unclear. The receptor comes from a woman aged 45-60 years who had recovered from COVID-19. The sample comprised peripheral blood. CDR3: CASSLERDQGAEAFF. CDR3 coding DNA: TGTGCCAGCAGCTTGGAGAGGGATCAAGGCGCTGAAGCTTTCTTT. Looking up the rest from reference TRBV5-4 and TRBJ1-1 gives the full variable domain: ETGVTQSPTHLIKTRGQQVTLRCSSQSGHNTVSWYQQALGQGPQFIFQYYREEENGRGNFPPRFSGLQFPNYSSELNVNALELDDSALYLCASSLERDQGAEAFFGQGTRLTVV.